This entry lists 10 T cell receptor beta chains sequenced from one sample in a study of identical twins. TCRdb reprocessed the 5' RACE reads via MiXCR and lists one record per CDR3 protein. Altogether 400,000 to 650,000 distinct CDR3 sequences are present, around 20% being singletons, with the ten largest covering 0.8% to 1%. This sample also belongs to another study, concerning T cells expressing NK-cell markers.

Sequenced input: CD4+ T cells sorted from blood. Source of these receptors: a woman between 18 and 29 years old in good health.

The V call is TRBV20-1, the J call TRBJ2-3; either TRBD1 or TRBD2 may fit D (5 bases each). This CDR3 is 11 amino acids long. V was cut by 6 bases and J by 10 bases, with 14 bases left in between. Germline loops: CDR1 DFQATT, CDR2 SNEGSKA (reference sequence). The chain's CDR3 is CSASGANAQYF. For the CDR3, the DNA is TGCAGTGCCTCCGGGGCGAATGCGCAGTATTTT.

In its sample, this clonotype was seen a few times. The V and J genes are TRBV20-1 and TRBJ2-2; TRBD1 is a possible D gene (6 bases). The V end was cut by 0 bases, the J end by 6 bases, with 14 bases between. The CDR3 loop spans 15 amino acids. Germline CDR1 is DFQATT and CDR2 is SNEGSKA (reference sequence). In DNA form, the CDR3 reads TGCAGTGCTAGAGATAGTGGGGGCCCTTCCGGGGAGCTGTTTTTT. This encodes CSARDSGGPSGELFF.

This clonotype was seen only a few times. The gene calls are TRBV30 and TRBJ2-1; D is undetermined. The CDR3 spans 10 residues. CDR1 and CDR2 from the germline V gene are GTSNPN and SVGIG (reference sequence). The V gene lost 3 bases and the J gene lost 7 bases, with 4 bases spanning the gap. The CDR3 coding sequence is TGTGCCTGGAGACAAAATGAGCAGTTCTTC. As protein: CAWRQNEQFF.

This rearrangement joins TRBV20-1 to TRBJ1-4; tentatively, D is TRBD1 (5 bases). This CDR3 spans 17 amino acids. V was trimmed by 6 bases and J by 7 bases, leaving 27 bases between them. Per germline, CDR1 DFQATT and CDR2 SNEGSKA (reference sequence). The CDR3 loop reads CSAASESFWGRGEKLFF. The CDR3 DNA is TGCAGTGCAGCTAGCGAGAGTTTTTGGGGCCGGGGTGAAAAACTGTTTTTT.

V usage is TRBV12-3 or TRBV12-4 and J usage is TRBJ2-1; D is perhaps TRBD2 (6 bases). V lost 7 bases and J 3 bases, leaving 19 bases between the germline ends. This CDR3 has 16 residues. CDR3 residues: CASKTHGGGSYNEQFF. Written as DNA, the CDR3 is TGTGCCAGCAAAACGCACGGGGGAGGAAGCTACAATGAGCAGTTCTTC.

V gene TRBV6-1 combines with J gene TRBJ1-5, with D perhaps TRBD1 (5 bases). Trimming removed 5 bases at V and 5 bases at J, with 13 bases between. This CDR3 has 14 residues. Germline-derived CDR1 and CDR2 are MNHNS and SASEGT. This CDR3 is CASSPDSDYQPQHF. CDR3 nucleotide sequence: TGTGCCAGCAGTCCAGACAGCGACTATCAGCCCCAGCATTTT.

The table lists this clonotype with a few counts. The gene calls are TRBV12-3 or TRBV12-4 and TRBJ2-1, with a tentative D call TRBD2 (6 bases). Trimming left V 6 bases short and J 4 bases short, with 13 bases between. The CDR3 consists of 14 residues. The CDR3: CASSSGDGYNEQFF. The CDR3 DNA reads TGTGCCAGCAGCTCGGGGGACGGGTACAATGAGCAGTTCTTC.

Many counts were recorded for this clonotype. The chain couples TRBV12-3 or TRBV12-4 to TRBJ2-7, with D possibly matching TRBD2 (5 bases). The CDR3 loop spans 14 amino acids. V was pared by 4 bases and J by 0 bases, with 10 bases between. The CDR3 region is CASSWTSSSYEQYF. CDR3 sequence (DNA): TGTGCCAGCAGTTGGACTTCAAGCTCCTACGAGCAGTACTTC.

The chain carries TRBV4-2 and TRBJ2-7, with TRBD2 as a possible D gene (6 bases). This CDR3 region has 15 residues. With 1 base removed from V and 2 bases from J, the gap between germline ends came to 12 bases. CDR1 LGHNA and CDR2 YNFKEQ come from the germline V gene. The CDR3 sequence: CASSQVGGEAYEQYF. CDR3 DNA sequence: TGTGCCAGCAGCCAAGTTGGCGGGGAGGCCTACGAGCAGTACTTC.

This clonotype showed up just a few times. CDR3 in amino acids: CASSLGILQETQYF. In DNA, the CDR3 is TGTGCCAGCAGCTTGGGGATCCTACAAGAGACCCAGTACTTC. V and J are TRBV7-9 and TRBJ2-5; D call uncertain. Trimming removed 3 bases from V and 2 bases from J, with 10 bases in between. The V gene's germline CDR1 is SEHNR and CDR2 FQNEAQ (reference sequence). This CDR3 region has 14 residues.